The TCR beta chain under discussion was sequenced for a study of T cells in Graves' hyperthyroidism and ophthalmopathy. CDR1 is SGHTA, CDR2 FQGTGA, per germline. V shed 6 bases, J shed 3 bases, and the junction held 8 bases outside the gene matches. The CDR3 is 15 residues long. In this sample, this clonotype turned up many times. TCR beta CDR3 sequences were amplified from RNA transcripts. When the TCR CDR3 underwent first-round RT-PCR, the HTBI primer set was used. TCRdb reanalysed the multiplex PCR reads using MiXCR and keeps one entry per CDR3 protein. The sample consists of 490,000 or so distinct CDR3 sequences, roughly a sixth of them appearing once.

The gene calls are TRBV7-3 and TRBJ1-1; 9 nucleotides agree with TRBD1. The specimen was blood. The receptor comes from a woman in her thirties with Graves' ophthalmopathy. CDR3 DNA sequence: TGTGCCAGCAGTCGTTCCGGGACAGGGCACACTGAAGCTTTCTTT. This encodes CASSRSGTGHTEAFF.